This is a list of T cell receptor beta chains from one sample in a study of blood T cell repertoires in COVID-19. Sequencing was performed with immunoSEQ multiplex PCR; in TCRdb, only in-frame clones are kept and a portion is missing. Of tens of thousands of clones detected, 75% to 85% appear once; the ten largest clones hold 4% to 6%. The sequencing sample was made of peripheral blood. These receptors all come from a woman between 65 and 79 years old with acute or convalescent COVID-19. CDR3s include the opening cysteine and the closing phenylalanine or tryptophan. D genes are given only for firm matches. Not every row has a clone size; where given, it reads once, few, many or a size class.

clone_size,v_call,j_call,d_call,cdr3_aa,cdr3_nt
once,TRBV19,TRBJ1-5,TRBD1,CASSGTGGRQPQHF,TGTGCCAGTAGTGGAACAGGGGGCAGGCAGCCCCAGCATTTT
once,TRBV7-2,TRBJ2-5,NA,CASSQPRVQETQYF,TGTGCCAGCAGCCAACCGAGGGTACAAGAGACCCAGTACTTC
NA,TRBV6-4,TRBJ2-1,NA,CASSDSIEDSYNEQFF,TGTGCCAGCAGTGACTCGATCGAGGACTCCTACAATGAGCAGTTCTTC
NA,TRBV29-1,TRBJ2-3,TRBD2,CSVTGLAGGDTQYF,TGCAGCGTTACGGGACTAGCGGGAGGGGATACGCAGTATTTT
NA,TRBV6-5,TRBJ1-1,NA,CASKGVVGKNTEAFF,TGTGCCAGCAAGGGGGTTGTCGGAAAGAACACTGAAGCTTTCTTT
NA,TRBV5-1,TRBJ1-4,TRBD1,CASSFSTGKEKLFF,TGCGCCAGCAGCTTTTCGACAGGGAAGGAAAAACTGTTTTTT
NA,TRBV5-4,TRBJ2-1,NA,CASSDGTSNEQFF,TGTGCCAGCAGCGACGGGACTTCCAATGAGCAGTTCTTC
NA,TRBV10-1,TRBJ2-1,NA,CASIDEQFF,TGCGCCAGTATCGATGAGCAGTTCTTC
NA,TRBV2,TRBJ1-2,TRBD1,CASEGQGTLYTF,TGTGCCAGCGAGGGACAGGGAACGTTGTACACCTTC
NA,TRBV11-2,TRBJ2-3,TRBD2,CASSLGAGGITDTQYF,TGTGCCAGCAGCTTGGGAGCGGGGGGGATAACAGATACGCAGTATTTT
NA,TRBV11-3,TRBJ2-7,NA,CASSLTGYPYEQYF,TGTGCCAGCAGCTTAACAGGGTACCCCTACGAGCAGTACTTC
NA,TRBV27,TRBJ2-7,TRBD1,CASSLSETGNHEQYF,TGTGCCAGCAGTTTATCTGAGACAGGGAACCACGAGCAGTACTTC
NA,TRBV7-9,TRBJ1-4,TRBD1,CASSPQDRGRNEKLFF,TGTGCCAGCAGCCCACAGGACAGGGGACGGAATGAAAAACTGTTTTTT
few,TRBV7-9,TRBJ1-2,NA,CASSLAVQDIYGYTF,TGTGCCAGCAGCTTAGCGGTGCAGGATATCTATGGCTACACCTTC
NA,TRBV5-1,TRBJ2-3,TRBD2,CASSLGSGTRDTQYF,TGCGCCAGCAGCTTGGGCTCCGGGACTAGGGATACGCAGTATTTT
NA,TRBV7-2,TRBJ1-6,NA,CASRSSGRVNSPLHF,TGTGCCAGCAGGTCATCCGGCAGGGTGAATTCACCCCTCCACTTT
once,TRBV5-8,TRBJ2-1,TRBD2,CASSHGTSRLNEQFF,TGTGCCAGCAGCCATGGGACTAGTAGACTCAATGAGCAGTTCTTC
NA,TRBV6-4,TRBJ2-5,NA,CASSEQGGETQYF,TGTGCCAGCAGTGAACAGGGTGGGGAGACCCAGTACTTC
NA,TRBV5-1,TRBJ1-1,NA,CASSLVVGGGSEAFF,TGCGCCAGCAGCTTGGTTGTTGGGGGAGGCTCTGAAGCTTTCTTT
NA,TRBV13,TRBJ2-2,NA,CASGEGLAQTGELFF,TGTGCCAGCGGAGAGGGTTTGGCCCAAACCGGGGAGCTGTTTTTT
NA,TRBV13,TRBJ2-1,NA,CASSLVSSNDEQFF,TGTGCCAGCAGCTTGGTATCTAGCAACGATGAGCAGTTCTTC
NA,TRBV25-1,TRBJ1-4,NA,CASSGWRATNEKLFF,TGTGCCAGCAGCGGGTGGAGGGCAACTAATGAAAAACTGTTTTTT
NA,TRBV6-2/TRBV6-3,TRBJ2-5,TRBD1,CASSRNTGTGEETQYF,TGTGCCAGCAGTAGAAATACCGGGACAGGGGAAGAGACCCAGTACTTC
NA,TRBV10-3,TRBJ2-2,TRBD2,CAINRLAGGRDTGELFF,TGTGCCATCAATCGACTAGCGGGGGGGCGAGACACCGGGGAGCTGTTTTTT
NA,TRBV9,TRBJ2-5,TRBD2,CASSVASGGRKTQYF,TGTGCCAGCAGCGTAGCGAGCGGGGGTCGAAAGACCCAGTACTTC
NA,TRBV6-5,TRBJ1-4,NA,CASRPGGTTNEKLFF,TGTGCCAGCAGGCCGGGGGGGACAACTAATGAAAAACTGTTTTTT
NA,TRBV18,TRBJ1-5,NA,CASSRLGGGEEPQHF,TGTGCCAGCTCACGCCTGGGGGGTGGCGAGGAGCCCCAGCATTTT
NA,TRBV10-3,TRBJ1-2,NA,CAISEGAQTSYGYTF,TGTGCCATCAGTGAGGGGGCGCAGACCTCCTATGGCTACACCTTC
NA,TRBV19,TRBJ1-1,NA,CASIPGFRDTEAFF,TGTGCCAGTATCCCAGGGTTTAGGGACACTGAAGCTTTCTTT
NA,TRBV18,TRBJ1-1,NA,CASSPLPGRKAEAFF,TGTGCCAGCTCACCACTTCCCGGGAGAAAGGCTGAAGCTTTCTTT
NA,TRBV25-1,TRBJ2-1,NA,CASSELGRGLIDNEQFF,TGTGCCAGCAGTGAATTGGGGCGGGGGCTTATCGACAATGAGCAGTTCTTC
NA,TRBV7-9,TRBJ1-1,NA,CASSTDRNTEAFF,TGTGCCAGCAGCACGGACAGGAACACTGAAGCTTTCTTT
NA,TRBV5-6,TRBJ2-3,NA,CASRLHGVYTDTQYF,TGTGCCAGCAGACTGCACGGGGTGTACACAGATACGCAGTATTTT
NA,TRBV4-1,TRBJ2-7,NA,CASSQDSQGISYEQYF,TGCGCCAGCAGCCAAGACTCACAGGGAATCTCCTACGAGCAGTACTTC
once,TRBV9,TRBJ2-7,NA,CASSVGGQGQHEQYF,TGTGCCAGCAGCGTAGGAGGTCAGGGGCAACACGAGCAGTACTTC
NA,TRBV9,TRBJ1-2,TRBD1,CASSVGQGAHGYTF,TGTGCCAGCAGCGTAGGTCAGGGGGCGCATGGCTACACCTTC
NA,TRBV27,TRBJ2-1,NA,CASQSGYTYNEQFF,TGTGCCAGCCAGAGCGGGTATACCTACAATGAGCAGTTCTTC
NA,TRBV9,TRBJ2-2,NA,CASSVGTGQNTGELFF,TGTGCCAGCAGCGTAGGCACTGGACAGAACACCGGGGAGCTGTTTTTT
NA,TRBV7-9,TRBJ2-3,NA,CASSFPGVSDTQYF,TGTGCCAGCAGCTTTCCAGGGGTTTCAGATACGCAGTATTTT
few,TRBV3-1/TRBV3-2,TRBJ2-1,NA,CASSRRASYEQFF,TGTGCCAGCAGCCGGAGGGCGAGCTATGAGCAGTTCTTC
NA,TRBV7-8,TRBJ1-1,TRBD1,CASSYYRGGGTEAFF,TGTGCCAGCAGCTATTACAGGGGCGGGGGGACTGAAGCTTTCTTT
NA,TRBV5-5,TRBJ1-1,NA,CASSLGAEAFF,TGTGCCAGCAGCTTAGGGGCTGAAGCTTTCTTT
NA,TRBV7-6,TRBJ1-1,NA,CASSLVEGNTEAFF,TGTGCCAGCAGCCTGGTTGAGGGGAACACTGAAGCTTTCTTT
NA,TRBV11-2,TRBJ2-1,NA,CASNSGHNEQFF,TGTGCCAGCAACAGCGGCCACAATGAGCAGTTCTTC
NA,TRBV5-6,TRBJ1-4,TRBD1,CASSLQTGGNEKLFF,TGTGCCAGCAGCCTACAGACAGGGGGCAATGAAAAACTGTTTTTT
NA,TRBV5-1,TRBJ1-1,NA,CASSVDMNTEAFF,TGCGCCAGCAGCGTTGACATGAACACTGAAGCTTTCTTT
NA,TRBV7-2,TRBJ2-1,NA,CASSSLGQGLGEQFF,TGTGCCAGCAGCTCACTGGGACAGGGACTAGGTGAGCAGTTCTTC
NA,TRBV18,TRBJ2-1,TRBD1,CASSPRQGGGDEQFF,TGTGCCAGCTCACCCAGACAGGGGGGTGGGGATGAGCAGTTCTTC
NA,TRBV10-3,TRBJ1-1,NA,CAISDPGVSNTEAFF,TGTGCCATCAGTGACCCGGGTGTCTCGAACACTGAAGCTTTCTTT
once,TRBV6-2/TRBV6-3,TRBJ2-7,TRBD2,CASSFLAGGYEQYF,TGTGCCAGCAGCTTCCTAGCGGGGGGCTACGAGCAGTACTTC
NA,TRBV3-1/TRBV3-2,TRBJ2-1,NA,CASSQDFSNNEQFF,TGTGCCAGCAGCCAAGATTTCAGTAACAATGAGCAGTTCTTC
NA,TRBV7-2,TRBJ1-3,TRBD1,CASRLGGRETNTIYF,TGTGCCAGCAGGCTAGGGGGCAGGGAGACAAACACCATATATTTT